The 28 T cell receptor beta chains given below trace back to one sample, sequenced in a study of blood T cell repertoires in COVID-19. The protocol was immunoSEQ multiplex PCR, while the TCRdb copy is restricted to in-frame clones and leaves out a portion. The sample contains about 80,000 clones, approximately 88% of which appear only once. The sequenced sample was peripheral blood. Receptor source: a man between 25 and 39 years old with acute or convalescent COVID-19.

The rearrangement joins TRBV6-5 to TRBJ2-3; D is possibly TRBD1 (6 bases). The CDR3 has 14 amino acids. Germline V lookup: CDR1 MNHEY, CDR2 SVGAGI. With 6 bases removed from V and 3 bases from J, the gap between germline ends came to 13 bases. CDR3 sequence: CASSRQVATDTQYF. The CDR3 DNA is TGTGCCAGCAGCCGACAGGTGGCAACAGATACGCAGTATTTT.

A word on this clone: One end of the junction varies from germline; a read error may be responsible. The chain couples TRBV7-7 to TRBJ1-1; D is uncertain. Germline V CDR1 and CDR2: SSHAT, FNYEAQ (reference sequence). This CDR3 region has 18 residues. For the CDR3, the DNA is TGTGCTAGCAGACCCGATTGGACTGAGGGCATCATGAACACTGAAGCTTTCTTT. It translates to CASRPDWTEGIMNTEAFF.

The chain has TRBV25-1 and TRBJ1-5; D may be TRBD1 (5 bases). The V end lost 6 bases, the J end lost 10 bases, and 19 bases lay between the germline ends. CDR3 size: 14 residues. Germline CDR1 is MGHDK and CDR2 is SYGVNS. CDR3 DNA sequence: TGTGCCAGCAGGGACAACCCGGGTCCGCGACCCCAGCATTTT. Translation: CASRDNPGPRPQHF.

The gene calls are TRBV5-1 and TRBJ2-1; 12 bases are shared with TRBD2. The germline V gene has CDR1 SGHRS and CDR2 YFSETQ. The CDR3 runs 17 residues. Losses at the gene ends were 4 bases for V and 6 bases for J; bases not matched to a gene: 11. This CDR3 reads CASSLKKLAGGINEQFF. CDR3 coding DNA: TGCGCCAGCAGCCTCAAGAAACTAGCGGGAGGCATCAATGAGCAGTTCTTC.

The J gene is TRBJ1-1, the V gene TRBV6-5, with 8 bases matching TRBD1. CDR1 is MNHEY and CDR2 is SVGAGI in the germline V gene. J gave up 4 bases and V 6 bases, and 1 base lay outside the gene matches. This CDR3 contains 12 residues. CDR3 region: CASSDRGTEAFF. In DNA form, the CDR3 reads TGTGCCAGCAGCGACAGGGGCACTGAAGCTTTCTTT.

In its sample, this clone was seen many times. This sequence joins TRBV4-3 and TRBJ2-7; D is perhaps TRBD2 (6 bases). With 0 bases removed from V and 2 bases from J, the gap between germline ends came to 11 bases. The CDR3 covers 15 residues. Germline V CDR1 and CDR2: LGHNA, YSLEER. Written as DNA, the CDR3 is TGCGCCAGCAGCCAAGATAGCGGTCTCGCCTACGAGCAGTACTTC. As protein: CASSQDSGLAYEQYF.

This chain joins TRBV5-6 and TRBJ2-7; 11 nucleotides line up with TRBD2. This CDR3 comprises 15 residues. CDR1 is SGHDT and CDR2 is YYEEEE in the germline V gene. V shed 4 bases and J 4 bases; nucleotides not matched to a gene: 7. The CDR3 DNA is TGTGCCAGCAGCCCAGACCTAGCGGGAGGATACGAGCAGTACTTC. Translated, it gives CASSPDLAGGYEQYF.

This chain uses TRBV5-6 with TRBJ2-5; 9 positions agree with TRBD1. J lost 4 bases, V lost 3 bases, and 7 bases had no gene match. The CDR3 spans 15 residues. From germline, CDR1 is SGHDT and CDR2 YYEEEE. The CDR3 region is CASSSLVTGGETQYF. The CDR3 DNA reads TGTGCCAGCAGCTCCTTAGTGACAGGGGGAGAGACCCAGTACTTC. Supplemented by reference TRBV5-6 and TRBJ2-5, the full variable domain reads DAGVTQSPTHLIKTRGQQVTLRCSPKSGHDTVSWYQQALGQGPQFIFQYYEEEERQRGNFPDRFSGHQFPNYSSELNVNALLLGDSALYLCASSSLVTGGETQYFGPGTRLLVL.

CDR3 DNA: TGTGCCAGCAGAGCTAAGGGGGCAAGCTTTAACTATGGCTACACCTTC. This codes for CASRAKGASFNYGYTF. This chain joins TRBV25-1 and TRBJ1-2; 7 bases agree with TRBD1. V dropped 6 bases and J dropped 1; count of bases not matched to a gene: 11. The germline CDR1 and CDR2 sequences are MGHDK and SYGVNS. The CDR3 is 16 residues long.

V and J are TRBV6-5 and TRBJ2-5, with D possibly being TRBD2 (6 bases). This CDR3 comprises 15 residues. Germline assignment: CDR1 MNHEY and CDR2 SVGAGI. With 5 bases removed from V and 1 base from J, the gap between germline ends came to 14 bases. CDR3 loop: CASSTYSGPQETQYF. DNA of the CDR3: TGTGCCAGCAGTACCTATAGCGGACCCCAAGAGACCCAGTACTTC.

This clone was found many times. The rearrangement links TRBV2 to TRBJ2-1; a possible D gene is TRBD1 (5 bases). V lost 5 bases and J 4 bases, leaving 9 bases between the germline ends. CDR1 and CDR2 (germline): SNHLY, FYNNEI. This CDR3 has 13 amino acids. Written as DNA, the CDR3 is TGTGCCAGCAGTACCTACAGGTACAATGAGCAGTTCTTC. Translated, it gives CASSTYRYNEQFF.

V gene TRBV7-2 combines with J gene TRBJ1-2, with 11 bases aligning to TRBD1. The CDR3 length is 16 residues. Germline V gene data show CDR1 as SGHTA and CDR2 as FQGNSA. V trimming: 2 bases; J trimming: 4 bases; junction bases outside the gene matches: 6. The CDR3: CASSLWGTGGIYGYTF. Here the CDR3 DNA reads TGTGCCAGCAGCTTATGGGGGACAGGGGGGATCTATGGCTACACCTTC.

The rearrangement uses TRBV30 and TRBJ2-5; D gene unclear. Per germline, CDR1 GTSNPN and CDR2 SVGIG (reference sequence). This CDR3 is built from 12 residues. V was pared by 8 bases and J by 0 bases, with 10 bases between. CDR3 DNA sequence: TGTGCCGGCGGATGGTACCAAGAGACCCAGTACTTC. It encodes CAGGWYQETQYF.

The V gene is TRBV24-1, the J gene TRBJ1-3; D gene uncertain. CDR3 length equals 12 residues. Germline V lookup: CDR1 KGHDR, CDR2 SFDVKD. V was cut by 12 bases and J by 4 bases, with 12 bases left in between. The CDR3 loop reads CAAGGRGNTIYF. CDR3 bases: TGTGCCGCCGGAGGGCGCGGAAACACCATATATTTT.

The chain links TRBV4-3 to TRBJ2-3, with D unresolved. CDR1 and CDR2 (germline): LGHNA, YSLEER. The germline V and J ends were trimmed by 1 base and 6 bases, with 11 bases remaining between them. The CDR3 has 14 residues. CDR3 DNA sequence: TGCGCCAGCAGCCAAGCGGCGGCCTGGGATACGCAGTATTTT. Its translation is CASSQAAAWDTQYF.

This sequence joins TRBV10-1 and TRBJ2-1; TRBD2 matches at 9 bases. The CDR3 contains 15 residues. Per the germline V gene, CDR1 is WNHNN and CDR2 is SYGVQD (reference sequence). With 4 bases clipped from V and 4 bases from J, the junction kept 5 bases outside the gene matches. CDR3 bases: TGCGCCAGCAGTGCTCTGACTAGCGGATACAATGAGCAGTTCTTC. It codes for CASSALTSGYNEQFF.

The V call is TRBV7-2, the J call TRBJ1-4; 7 positions agree with TRBD1. V was pared by 5 bases and J by 4 bases, with 13 bases of the junction left unmatched. Germline-derived CDR1 and CDR2 are SGHTA and FQGNSA. This CDR3 has 17 residues. The CDR3 loop reads CASSDGKRGRGNEKLFF. The CDR3 nucleotides are TGTGCCAGCAGCGATGGAAAGAGGGGGCGCGGTAATGAAAAACTGTTTTTT.

The chain combines TRBV6-5 with TRBJ2-6, with a weak D call TRBD1 (5 bases). Trimming cost V 0 bases and J 0 bases, with 6 bases left between them. CDR1 and CDR2 from the germline V gene are MNHEY and SVGAGI. The CDR3 extends over 16 amino acids. The CDR3 sequence is CASSYSGASGANVLTF. The DNA of the CDR3 is TGTGCCAGCAGTTACTCTGGGGCCTCTGGGGCCAACGTCCTGACTTTC.

J is TRBJ1-1 and V is TRBV9, with D perhaps matching TRBD1 (6 bases). Germline V gene lookup returns CDR1 SGDLS and CDR2 YYNGEE. The CDR3 has 15 amino acids. Trimming took off 5 bases at V and 2 bases at J, with 16 bases between the two ends. The CDR3 DNA follows: TGTGCCAGCAGACAGATCAGGGGTACCAACACTGAAGCTTTCTTT. Encoded protein: CASRQIRGTNTEAFF.

This CDR3 reads CASSPGQDIYLAKNIQYF. Here the CDR3 DNA reads TGTGCCAGCTCACCGGGACAGGATATATATTTAGCCAAAAACATTCAGTACTTC. The chain joins TRBV18 to TRBJ2-4; TRBD1 aligns across 8 bases. CDR3 length: 18 amino acids. Germline values: CDR1 KGHSH, CDR2 LQKENI. The V segment lost 3 bases and the J segment 0 bases; nucleotides outside the gene matches: 10. Using reference TRBV18 and TRBJ2-4 for the parts outside the CDR3, the full variable domain is NAGVMQNPRHLVRRRGQEARLRCSPMKGHSHVYWYRQLPEEGLKFMVYLQKENIIDESGMPKERFSAEFPKEGPSILRIQQVVRGDSAAYFCASSPGQDIYLAKNIQYFGAGTRLSVL.

The genes are TRBV7-8 and TRBJ2-5, with no clear D. Trimming removed 2 bases from V and 1 base from J, with 8 bases in between. The CDR3 totals 14 residues. The V gene's germline CDR1 is SGHVS and CDR2 FQNEAQ. CDR3 sequence: CASSLRLIQETQYF. CDR3 coding DNA: TGTGCCAGCAGCTTACGACTGATCCAAGAGACCCAGTACTTC.

The chain is built from TRBV25-1 and TRBJ2-2; D is possibly TRBD2 (6 bases). The CDR3 is made up of 16 amino acids. V lost 4 bases and J 1 base, leaving 13 bases between the germline ends. CDR1 is MGHDK, CDR2 SYGVNS, per germline. CDR3 sequence: CASSGGAGWNTGELFF. CDR3 in DNA: TGTGCCAGCAGTGGCGGGGCAGGGTGGAACACCGGGGAGCTGTTTTTT.

The V call is TRBV29-1, the J call TRBJ2-5; D is perhaps TRBD2 (6 bases). Germline V gene sequence: CDR1 SQVTM, CDR2 ANQGSEA. This CDR3 comprises 12 residues. Trimming shortened V by 7 bases and J by 7 bases, and 16 bases separated the two germline ends. The CDR3 bases are TGCAGCGCCATCTCGCAGGGAGGGACCCAGTACTTC. Translated, it gives CSAISQGGTQYF.

This chain joins TRBV7-2 and TRBJ2-7; TRBD2 matches 8 bases. The CDR3 totals 15 residues. Germline V gene sequence: CDR1 SGHTA, CDR2 FQGNSA. The V gene end was trimmed by 5 bases and the J gene end by 2 bases; junction bases not matched to a gene: 8. CDR3 loop: CASSATGTSAYEQYF. The CDR3 DNA is TGTGCCAGCAGCGCAACCGGGACTAGTGCCTACGAGCAGTACTTC.

The chain has TRBV14 and TRBJ2-3; TRBD2 aligns across 9 bases. V was clipped by 0 bases and J by 2 bases; unmatched bases: 9. Germline assignment: CDR1 SGHDN and CDR2 FVKESK. The CDR3 is 18 residues long. The CDR3 sequence: CASSQEFSSGILTDTQYF. CDR3 DNA sequence: TGTGCCAGCAGCCAAGAATTTTCTAGCGGGATACTCACAGATACGCAGTATTTT.

This clone has only one observation. This sequence joins TRBV7-2 and TRBJ1-1, with TRBD1 as a possible D gene (5 bases). The CDR3 runs 10 residues. Trimming took off 8 bases at V and 11 bases at J, with 12 bases between the two ends. The germline V gene has CDR1 SGHTA and CDR2 FQGNSA. CDR3 nucleotide sequence: TGTGCCAGCCGGGGGGTTAGGGCTTTCTTT. This sequence encodes CASRGVRAFF.

The chain uses TRBV21-1 and TRBJ2-6; TRBD1, the D gene given by the table, was not confirmed from the DNA. TRBV21-1 is tagged as a pseudogene. The CDR3 runs 10 residues. The CDR3 region has the DNA TGTGCCAGCAGGGCCAGCGTCCTGACTTTC. This sequence encodes CASRASVLTF.

The CDR3 nucleotides read TGTGCCAGCAGCCCAAGGTTGCGGGAGGGCCGGAATGAGCAGTTCTTC. This gives the protein CASSPRLREGRNEQFF. This chain connects TRBV3-1 (or the pseudogene TRBV3-2) to TRBJ2-1; 9 bases fit TRBD2. The J segment lost 7 bases and the V segment lost 4 bases, leaving 11 bases of the junction unmatched. Per the germline V gene, CDR1 is LGHDT and CDR2 is YNNKEL (reference sequence). The CDR3 runs to 16 residues.